Listed below are T cell receptor beta chains from one sample, sequenced in a study of siplizumab effects on memory and regulatory T cells. TCRdb's copy holds only in-frame clones and misses some; the assay was immunoSEQ multiplex PCR. Of about 100,000 clones listed, 75% to 95% are singletons. What was sequenced was CD4+ T cells sorted from blood. Source of these receptors: a human donor in good health. Some clones in this sample may be carry-over from other donors' samples. Each CDR3 is given without its conserved first and last residue. A clone size is listed for some rows: how often the clone was seen (once, few, many), or a class if it is expanded.

12	once	TRBV5-6	TRBJ2-7	ASSPYTGTHEQY
10	.	TRBV6-5	TRBJ2-7	ASSSDGTEQY
10	once	TRBV10-3	TRBJ1-3	AISVAGNTIY
13	.	TRBV5-1	TRBJ2-3	ASSSDSGRTDTQY
16	.	TRBV7-9	TRBJ2-6	ASSLELGVHSGANVLT
12	.	TRBV7-9	TRBJ2-5	ASSQQGPQETQY
13	few	TRBV6-5	TRBJ1-6	ASKQSGMGGSPLH
13	.	TRBV7-6	TRBJ2-7	ASSARGQGAYEQY
14	.	TRBV7-2	TRBJ2-7	ASSSRNQRERNEQY
14	once	TRBV7-8	TRBJ2-7	ASSLVAGGPVGEQY
14	.	TRBV5-1	TRBJ2-1	ASSLALDRAYNEQF
11	.	TRBV7-9	TRBJ1-3	ASPPPDGNTIY
10	.	TRBV10-1	TRBJ2-7	ASSMGTYEQY
12	.	TRBV14	TRBJ1-2	ASSRNDRAYGYT
11	.	TRBV6-5	TRBJ2-5	ASSTPGRATQY
12	.	TRBV6-6	TRBJ1-5	ASSNIDSNQPQH
11	.	TRBV10-1	TRBJ2-7	ASSESVAYEQY
13	few	TRBV7-9	TRBJ1-5	ASSKSLGVEQPQH